Below are 22 T cell receptor beta chains sequenced from a single sample in a study of cytomegalovirus exposure and HLA in healthy donors. Amplification used 60 Vbeta primers and 13 Jbeta primers. Generated by immunoSEQ multiplex PCR, the TCRdb table keeps only in-frame clones and is missing some. The table has some 200,000 clones, 76% seen once. The specimen was PBMCs. The receptors derive from a man aged 18-30 years in good health and CMV-seronegative.

The chain combines TRBV6-5 with TRBJ1-5; 9 positions agree with TRBD1. The CDR3 sequence is 15 residues long. From germline, CDR1 is MNHEY and CDR2 SVGAGI. V gave up 6 bases and J gave up 3 bases; unmatched junction bases: 6. The CDR3 region has the DNA TGTGCCAGCAGCCCCCGGGACAGGGACAATCAGCCCCAGCATTTT. It encodes CASSPRDRDNQPQHF.

This chain links TRBV30 with TRBJ2-1, with TRBD1 matching over 9 bases. The CDR3 runs 14 residues. Germline lookup yields CDR1 GTSNPN and CDR2 SVGIG (reference sequence). With 3 bases clipped from V and 5 bases from J, the junction kept 5 bases outside the gene matches. Here the CDR3 reads CAWSGGTGNNEQFF. CDR3 coding DNA: TGTGCCTGGAGCGGGGGGACAGGGAACAATGAGCAGTTCTTC.

The chain recombines TRBV21-1 with TRBJ2-1; the table's D call, TRBD1, has no DNA check behind it. TRBV21-1 is labeled a pseudogene. The CDR3 consists of 16 residues. CDR3 coding DNA: TGTGCCAGCAAAGGGGGTGGACAGGGTTCCTACAATGAGCAGTTCTTC. Its protein product is CASKGGGQGSYNEQFF.

This clone has more than one count but fewer than ten. The chain uses TRBV6-5 and TRBJ1-5, with TRBD1 matching 7 bases. CDR1 is MNHEY and CDR2 is SVGAGI in the germline V gene. The CDR3 sequence is 15 residues long. Germline trimming cut 6 bases from V and 1 base from J; bases unmatched to any gene: 6. The CDR3 DNA sequence: TGTGCCAGCAGGACAGGGTTCGGGAGCAATCAGCCCCAGCATTTT. Encoded protein: CASRTGFGSNQPQHF.

The sample holds one count of this clone. The rearrangement uses TRBV28 and TRBJ2-2; 8 nucleotides line up with TRBD1. J gave up 7 bases and V 9 bases, and 7 bases lay outside the gene matches. The CDR3 is 13 amino acids. Germline CDR1 reads MDHEN; CDR2 reads SYDVKM. CDR3 protein: CASDRGNRGELFF. In DNA, the CDR3 is TGTGCCAGTGACAGGGGAAATCGCGGGGAGCTGTTTTTT.

The chain has TRBV9 and TRBJ2-7, with 13 bases lining up with TRBD2. Germline V lookup: CDR1 SGDLS, CDR2 YYNGEE. The CDR3 totals 15 residues. V trimming: 0 bases; J trimming: 4 bases; junction bases outside the gene matches: 1. The CDR3 nucleotides are TGTGCCAGCAGCGTAGCGACTAGCGGGAGGTACGAGCAGTACTTC. Its translation: CASSVATSGRYEQYF.

Only a few counts were recorded for this clone. The chain is built from TRBV7-3 and TRBJ2-5; 8 bases map to TRBD2. J gave up 3 bases and V 0 bases, and 3 bases lay outside the gene matches. This CDR3 spans 15 amino acids. CDR1 is SGHTA, CDR2 FQGTGA, per germline. For the CDR3, the DNA is TGTGCCAGCAGCTTAACTAGCGGGATAGAAGAGACCCAGTACTTC. It is translated as CASSLTSGIEETQYF.

The J gene is TRBJ2-1, the V gene TRBV21-1; the D segment call TRBD1 is taken from the table without a DNA check. TRBV21-1 is marked as a pseudogene. The CDR3 spans 14 residues. The CDR3 region is CASQGELTGVEQFF. In DNA form, the CDR3 reads TGTGCCAGTCAAGGGGAACTGACAGGGGTCGAGCAGTTCTTC.

V is TRBV28 and J is TRBJ2-7; D is unresolved. Trimming pared 8 bases from V and 2 bases from J, leaving 19 bases between. This CDR3 spans 15 amino acids. Germline assignment: CDR1 MDHEN and CDR2 SYDVKM. In DNA, the CDR3 is TGTGCCAGCGGTCTGACTGACCAAATACCCTACGAGCAGTACTTC. The encoded protein is CASGLTDQIPYEQYF. Variable domain in full (rest from reference TRBV28 and TRBJ2-7): DVKVTQSSRYLVKRTGEKVFLECVQDMDHENMFWYRQDPGLGLRLIYFSYDVKMKEKGDIPEGYSVSREKKERFSLILESASTNQTSMYLCASGLTDQIPYEQYFGPGTRLTVT.

The rearrangement uses TRBV10-3 and TRBJ2-2, with D possibly TRBD2 on 5 matching bases. Germline CDR1 ENHRY, CDR2 SYGVKD. The CDR3 loop spans 12 amino acids. The V gene lost 3 bases and the J gene lost 13 bases, with 12 bases spanning the gap. CDR3 in amino acids: CAISEEDSRLFF. CDR3 DNA sequence: TGTGCCATCAGTGAAGAGGACTCCAGGCTGTTTTTT.

This sequence joins TRBV11-2 and TRBJ2-3; TRBD1 aligns across 8 bases. The CDR3 length is 16 residues. The trim removed 5 bases at V and 2 bases at J, leaving 9 bases unmatched. Germline CDR1 is SGHAT and CDR2 is FQNNGV. CDR3 sequence reads: CASSARDRQSTDTQYF. For the CDR3, the DNA is TGTGCCAGCAGCGCCCGGGACAGGCAATCCACAGATACGCAGTATTTT.

This chain uses TRBV28 with TRBJ1-1; D gene uncertain. The length of the CDR3 is 14 residues. V lost 4 bases and J lost 4, with 13 bases in between. The germline CDR1 and CDR2 sequences are MDHEN and SYDVKM. The DNA for the CDR3 is TGTGCCAGCAGTTCCGCGGGGAGGACCACTGAAGCTTTCTTT. This encodes CASSSAGRTTEAFF.

V gene TRBV18 combines with J gene TRBJ2-3, with 7 positions matching TRBD1. The trim removed 3 bases at V and 4 bases at J, leaving 7 bases unmatched. The CDR3 is 15 amino acids. Germline lookup yields CDR1 KGHSH and CDR2 LQKENI. CDR3: CASSPIRGSPDTQYF. CDR3 DNA: TGTGCCAGCTCACCGATCAGGGGGAGTCCAGATACGCAGTATTTT. Variable domain in full (rest from reference TRBV18 and TRBJ2-3): NAGVMQNPRHLVRRRGQEARLRCSPMKGHSHVYWYRQLPEEGLKFMVYLQKENIIDESGMPKERFSAEFPKEGPSILRIQQVVRGDSAAYFCASSPIRGSPDTQYFGPGTRLTVL.

The CDR3 DNA sequence: TGTGCCAGCAGTTACACGAGCGGGAGGGCGAGAGAGACCCAGTACTTC. Translation gives CASSYTSGRARETQYF. The V and J genes are TRBV6-5 and TRBJ2-5; 10 bases are a match to TRBD2. The CDR3 totals 16 residues. V gave up 2 bases and J gave up 4 bases; unmatched junction bases: 7. Germline V gene data show CDR1 as MNHEY and CDR2 as SVGAGI.

The V gene is TRBV30, the J gene TRBJ2-2, with 8 bases lining up with TRBD1. With 2 bases clipped from V and 6 bases from J, the junction kept 2 bases outside the gene matches. The CDR3 is made up of 13 amino acids. CDR1 GTSNPN and CDR2 SVGIG come from the germline V gene (reference sequence). The CDR3 protein is CAWSLQGAGELFF. In nucleotides, the CDR3 is TGTGCCTGGAGTTTACAGGGGGCCGGGGAGCTGTTTTTT.

V and J are TRBV25-1 and TRBJ2-3; 7 nucleotides agree with TRBD1. Germline V gives CDR1 MGHDK, CDR2 SYGVNS. The CDR3 is made up of 15 amino acids. V lost 5 bases and J lost 5; bases outside the gene matches: 10. CDR3 loop: CASSPDREPEDTQYF. For the CDR3, the DNA is TGTGCCAGCAGTCCTGACAGGGAGCCCGAAGATACGCAGTATTTT.

The V call is TRBV14, the J call TRBJ2-5; TRBD2 agrees at 7 bases. The CDR3 loop spans 14 amino acids. The trim removed 4 bases at V and 6 bases at J, leaving 8 bases unmatched. Germline-derived CDR1 and CDR2 are SGHDN and FVKESK. CDR3 DNA: TGTGCCAGCAGCCTAAGCGGGGTTTGGAAGACCCAGTACTTC. Translation gives CASSLSGVWKTQYF.

This CDR3 reads CAYQGQGNQPQHF. Here the CDR3 DNA reads TGTGCCTACCAGGGACAGGGGAATCAGCCCCAGCATTTT. The chain is built from TRBV30 and TRBJ1-5, with TRBD1 matching 10 bases. The CDR3 is 13 amino acids. Germline V gene sequence: CDR1 GTSNPN, CDR2 SVGIG (reference sequence). J gave up 4 bases and V 7 bases, and 4 bases lay outside the gene matches.

The rearrangement joins TRBV5-1 to TRBJ2-2, with D possibly matching TRBD2 (5 bases). From germline, CDR1 is SGHRS and CDR2 YFSETQ. The length of the CDR3 is 14 residues. Trimming cost V 2 bases and J 1 base, with 6 bases left between them. The CDR3 DNA reads as TGCGCCAGCAGCTTACGGGGGAACACCGGGGAGCTGTTTTTT. It yields the protein CASSLRGNTGELFF.

J is TRBJ2-5 and V is TRBV7-9; D might be TRBD1 (6 bases). The length of the CDR3 is 15 residues. The ends were cut back, 4 bases at V and 2 bases at J, with 14 bases in the middle. Germline V lookup: CDR1 SEHNR, CDR2 FQNEAQ (reference sequence). CDR3 sequence reads: CASSSGQTPQETQYF. The CDR3 DNA reads as TGTGCCAGCAGCTCCGGACAGACCCCACAAGAGACCCAGTACTTC.

The chain links TRBV5-1 to TRBJ2-7, with 8 bases matching TRBD1. CDR3 length: 15 residues. V gave up 4 bases and J gave up 5 bases; unmatched junction bases: 11. Germline CDR1 and CDR2: SGHRS and YFSETQ. The CDR3 nucleotides read TGCGCCAGCAGCGTGGGCACAGGGGGTATGAACGAGCAGTACTTC. This gives the protein CASSVGTGGMNEQYF.

The V gene is TRBV10-1, the J gene TRBJ1-4; 7 bases are shared with TRBD1. The germline gives CDR1 WNHNN, CDR2 SYGVQD (reference sequence). The CDR3 consists of 13 residues. The V gene end was trimmed by 6 bases and the J gene end by 7 bases; junction bases not matched to a gene: 5. The CDR3 coding sequence is TGCGCCAGCAGCCTGACAGGGTCTGAAAAACTGTTTTTT. Residues: CASSLTGSEKLFF.